A selection of T cell receptor beta chains follows, all from one sample in a study of shared T cell receptors in the human thymus. Only in-frame clones appear in the TCRdb table, and some are missing; sequencing was by immunoSEQ multiplex PCR. Of about 380,000 clones detected, around 93% appear once; the ten largest clones hold around 0.018%. Sequenced material: thymocytes. Receptor source: a human donor. CDR3s include the opening cysteine and the closing phenylalanine or tryptophan. The D gene is left open where the match is weak. Clone size, where shown, is once, few, many, or a class for clones that have expanded.

-	TRBV7-8	-	TRBJ1-2	16	CASSLVGRTGNYGYTF
TRBD1	TRBV19	-	TRBJ2-1	17	CASSIGSGQGTYNEQFF
TRBD1	TRBV5-1	-	TRBJ2-5	15	CASSRKGTGEETQYF
-	TRBV4-3	-	TRBJ1-2	15	CASSQWVGQAYGYTF
TRBD1	TRBV4-2	-	TRBJ1-5	13	CASRQGSNQPQHF
-	TRBV5-6	-	TRBJ2-7	13	CASSYRVGYEQYF
-	TRBV2	-	TRBJ1-1	11	CASIPDLRTFF
-	TRBV19	-	TRBJ1-1	11	CASSRDTEAFF
TRBD1	TRBV6-5	-	TRBJ1-1	13	CASNLGQGTEAFF
TRBD2	TRBV27	-	TRBJ2-7	17	CASIWGPGTSCSYEQYF
TRBD1	TRBV7-9	-	TRBJ2-2	12	CASSPGTGKLFF
TRBD1	TRBV4-2	-	TRBJ2-5	16	CASSQDRDRGRETQYF
-	TRBV28	-	TRBJ1-6	18	CASTLGIQKSSYNSPLHF
-	TRBV6-5	-	TRBJ1-5	13	CASSYSPDQPQHF
-	TRBV15	-	TRBJ1-3	19	CATSRGEPFRRGSGNTIYF
-	TRBV28	-	TRBJ2-1	15	CASSPRGRVTTEQFF
-	TRBV18	-	TRBJ1-4	14	CATSTGTENEKLFF
TRBD1	TRBV29-1	-	TRBJ1-5	13	CSVGRGTGQPQHF
-	TRBV21-1	-	TRBJ2-1	13	CASCGTSGNEQFF
-	TRBV19	-	TRBJ2-6	15	CASSPNKVGANVLTF
TRBD2	TRBV7-9	-	TRBJ2-1	15	CASSLLAGAPNEQFF
-	TRBV7-9	-	TRBJ1-1	13	CATQAGADTEAFF
-	TRBV27	-	TRBJ2-1	13	CASSSAPYNEQFF
TRBD2	TRBV7-2	-	TRBJ2-3	15	CASSVSGTTGDTQYF
-	TRBV30	-	TRBJ2-7	16	CAWSVDIPPTSYEQYF
TRBD1	TRBV27	-	TRBJ2-1	15	CASSFQGQGWNEQFF
TRBD2	TRBV27	-	TRBJ2-7	16	CASSYLAGGISYEQYF
-	TRBV5-1	-	TRBJ1-4	15	CASSLFTGEEEKLFF
-	TRBV25-1	-	TRBJ1-1	14	CASSPFGSDTEAFF
TRBD2	TRBV5-4	-	TRBJ2-7	14	CATQGLADSYEQYF
-	TRBV15	-	TRBJ2-3	19	CATSRDTIAGGPNTDTQYF
-	TRBV15	-	TRBJ2-7	12	CATSREGLEQYF
-	TRBV6-1	-	TRBJ2-3	15	CASSAQGNPADTQYF
-	TRBV4-2	-	TRBJ2-1	13	CASSGAVYNEQFF
-	TRBV27	-	TRBJ2-2	15	CASSSQPTGRRELFF
TRBD2	TRBV7-6	-	TRBJ2-1	16	CASSLEASGRGNEQFF
-	TRBV1	once	TRBJ1-1	15	CTTRGGGSLLTEAFF
-	TRBV7-9	-	TRBJ1-5	16	CASSTPAQSQNQPQHF
TRBD1	TRBV11-2	once	TRBJ1-1	14	CASSPRGRGTEAFF
TRBD1	TRBV9	-	TRBJ2-5	15	CASSGEDRERKTQYF
-	TRBV15	-	TRBJ2-7	15	CATSRVRGRPYEQYF
-	TRBV15	-	-	15	CATKPAGGNFYEQYF
TRBD2	TRBV10-2	once	TRBJ2-1	17	CASSDKGTSEPYNEQFF
TRBD1	TRBV7-2	-	TRBJ2-3	15	CASSSGQGWADTQYF
-	TRBV6-4	-	TRBJ2-3	15	CASSDSRDLTDTQYF
TRBD2	TRBV18	once	TRBJ2-7	19	CASSPRPGLAGGLSYEQYF
-	TRBV27	-	TRBJ1-2	13	CASGHLSNYGYTF
TRBD2	TRBV18	few	TRBJ2-7	15	CASSPAGRATKEQYF
-	TRBV6-1	-	TRBJ1-1	12	CASSEARAEAFF
TRBD2	TRBV25-1	-	TRBJ2-7	17	CASSESPGLGSSYEQYF
-	TRBV2	few	TRBJ1-5	13	CASSVGSNQPQHF